This T cell receptor (beta chain) was sequenced during a study of blood T cell repertoires in COVID-19. Looking at the study overall: The samples span acute and convalescent COVID-19 from the United States, Italy and Spain.

Libraries were prepared by immunoSEQ multiplex PCR; TCRdb keeps only in-frame clonotypes and omits some of them. The sample has roughly 250,000 clones; approximately 85% are singletons. The J segment lost 2 bases and the V segment lost 1 base, leaving 6 bases of the junction unmatched. The CDR3 has 16 residues. Germline V lookup: CDR1 LGHDT, CDR2 YNNKEL (reference sequence). The sample comprised peripheral blood. This receptor was identified in a human donor with COVID-19, enrolled during active disease. The donor label of this sample is uncertain. The chain has TRBV3-1 (or the pseudogene TRBV3-2) and TRBJ2-7, with 9 bases that match TRBD2. The CDR3 is CASSQVMAGGPYEQYF. The CDR3 DNA reads TGTGCCAGCAGCCAAGTTATGGCGGGAGGGCCCTACGAGCAGTACTTC.